Each of the 20 T cell receptor beta chains below was sequenced from the same sample in a study of T-cell memory formation after mild COVID-19. Using its own MiXCR run on the 5' RACE reads, TCRdb lists one record per CDR3 protein. The sample consists of more than 120,000 distinct CDR3 sequences, 15% to 20% of them appearing once. The material sequenced was PBMCs or a T cell subset sorted from them (not recorded which). The receptors stem from an adult woman who had mild COVID-19 (a few samples of this study predate the infection). Cell type and time point are not known.

This clonotype was detected a few times. The rearrangement joins TRBV5-5 to TRBJ1-2; D is undetermined. Germline V lookup: CDR1 SGHKS, CDR2 YYEKEE (reference sequence). V was pared by 1 base and J by 7 bases, with 17 bases between. CDR3 length: 15 amino acids. The DNA for the CDR3 is TGTGCCAGCAGCTTGACTGGCAGCCTAGTTGCTGGCTACACCTTC. Its translation: CASSLTGSLVAGYTF.

This chain joins TRBV2 and TRBJ2-7; perhaps TRBD2 as D (6 bases). Germline V gives CDR1 SNHLY, CDR2 FYNNEI. Trimming cost V 10 bases and J 4 bases, with 20 bases left between them. The CDR3 covers 14 residues. CDR3 sequence (DNA): TGTGCCACCGCCCGGGGTGCTGGAGGGTACGAGCAGTACTTC. This encodes CATARGAGGYEQYF.

The chain is built from TRBV24-1 and TRBJ2-1; TRBD2 agrees at 9 bases. Germline V gene lookup returns CDR1 KGHDR and CDR2 SFDVKD. V trimming: 4 bases; J trimming: 6 bases; junction bases outside the gene matches: 6. CDR3 length equals 15 residues. The CDR3 coding sequence is TGTGCCACCAGTGAGGGAGGGACTAGCACCAATGAGCAGTTCTTC. Its protein is CATSEGGTSTNEQFF.

The V call is TRBV6-5, the J call TRBJ2-3; the D call may be TRBD1 or TRBD2 (6 bases each). Germline-derived CDR1 and CDR2 are MNHEY and SVGAGI. The CDR3 runs to 15 residues. V was shortened by 6 bases and J by 5 bases, with 18 bases between the two germline ends. CDR3 nucleotide sequence: TGTGCCAGCAGGATCGGGGGCCGGGGGATAGATACGCAGTATTTT. Translation: CASRIGGRGIDTQYF.

This chain connects TRBV20-1 to TRBJ2-1; 8 bases fit TRBD2. CDR1 and CDR2 from the germline V gene are DFQATT and SNEGSKA (reference sequence). J was trimmed by 7 bases and V by 3 bases; bases with no gene match: 8. This CDR3 spans 14 amino acids. CDR3 region: CSASNLAGPNEQFF. CDR3 coding DNA: TGCAGTGCTAGTAACCTAGCGGGCCCGAATGAGCAGTTCTTC.

The V and J genes are TRBV5-1 and TRBJ2-7; D is unclear. V dropped 4 bases and J dropped 2 bases, with 13 bases sitting between them. This CDR3 is 14 amino acids long. CDR1 is SGHRS, CDR2 YFSETQ, per germline. The CDR3 protein is CASSPYVGTYEQYF. DNA of the CDR3: TGCGCCAGCAGCCCTTATGTGGGTACCTACGAGCAGTACTTC.

The chain recombines TRBV5-1 with TRBJ1-2, with TRBD1 matching 8 bases. Germline loops: CDR1 SGHRS, CDR2 YFSETQ. This CDR3 region has 14 residues. V lost 4 bases, J lost 3 bases, and 5 bases stayed unmatched. The CDR3 sequence is CASSQGDRHYGYTF. For the CDR3, the DNA is TGCGCCAGCAGCCAGGGGGACAGGCACTATGGCTACACCTTC.

The V and J genes are TRBV5-1 and TRBJ2-7, with TRBD1 identical over 8 bases. The junction had 10 bases not matched to a gene; V was cut back by 4 bases and J by 7 bases. CDR1 SGHRS and CDR2 YFSETQ come from the germline V gene. The CDR3 has 14 amino acids. CDR3 sequence reads: CASSKGQVVDEQYF. CDR3 nucleotides: TGCGCCAGCAGCAAGGGACAGGTAGTTGATGAGCAGTACTTC.

The V and J genes are TRBV10-3 and TRBJ2-7; a possible D gene is TRBD1 (7 bases). V lost 6 bases, J lost 1 base, and 22 bases lay in between. This CDR3 spans 17 amino acids. Germline CDR1 and CDR2: ENHRY and SYGVKD. The CDR3 region has the DNA TGTGCCATCAGGATGGAGCGATCAGGGGGGCGATCCTACGAGCAGTACTTC. Amino acids: CAIRMERSGGRSYEQYF.

V and J are TRBV6-5 and TRBJ1-2, with D perhaps matching TRBD1 (5 bases). CDR3 length equals 14 residues. With 1 base removed from V and 7 bases from J, the gap between germline ends came to 13 bases. Germline loops: CDR1 MNHEY, CDR2 SVGAGI. CDR3 in DNA: TGTGCCAGCAGTTACTTCAGGGAGGCAGGTGGCTACACCTTC. It codes for CASSYFREAGGYTF.

The chain uses TRBV6-5 and TRBJ2-1; TRBD2 aligns across 7 bases. J gave up 3 bases and V 5 bases, and 4 bases lay outside the gene matches. This CDR3 spans 14 amino acids. Germline values: CDR1 MNHEY, CDR2 SVGAGI. CDR3 DNA sequence: TGTGCCAGCAGTGGGGGGAGGGACTACAATGAGCAGTTCTTC. Its translation: CASSGGRDYNEQFF.

In its sample, this clonotype was seen a few times. The chain combines TRBV7-2 with TRBJ1-3; the D is unclear. CDR1 is SGHTA and CDR2 is FQGNSA in the germline V gene. The CDR3 runs to 13 residues. The germline V and J ends were trimmed by 5 bases and 4 bases, with 9 bases remaining between them. CDR3 DNA: TGTGCCAGCAGCCGCGACCCGGGAAACACCATATATTTT. This encodes CASSRDPGNTIYF.

This sequence joins TRBV18 and TRBJ2-4, with D unresolved. Trimming shortened V by 0 bases and J by 5 bases, and 14 bases separated the two germline ends. Germline CDR1 reads KGHSH; CDR2 reads LQKENI. This CDR3 is 16 amino acids long. CDR3 DNA: TGTGCCAGCTCACCACCTCAGACGGCGCAGGAAAACATTCAGTACTTC. It encodes CASSPPQTAQENIQYF.

This clonotype has only a few counts. The V call is TRBV20-1, the J call TRBJ2-3; D ambiguous. Germline V gene sequence: CDR1 DFQATT, CDR2 SNEGSKA (reference sequence). The CDR3 consists of 15 residues. CDR3 sequence reads: CSGLGGQPSTDTQYF. The DNA for the CDR3 is TGCAGCGGGCTAGGTGGCCAACCTTCTACAGATACGCAGTATTTT.

This clonotype was seen only a few times. The rearrangement joins TRBV28 to TRBJ1-2, with D uncertain. This CDR3 contains 12 residues. Germline CDR1 reads MDHEN; CDR2 reads SYDVKM. Trimming stripped 11 bases from V and 3 bases from J, with 13 bases between. The CDR3 bases are TGTGCCCTTTCACGGGCCGACTATGGCTACACCTTC. Its protein is CALSRADYGYTF.

The chain carries TRBV11-2 and TRBJ1-2; 8 nucleotides agree with TRBD1. The germline gives CDR1 SGHAT, CDR2 FQNNGV. The CDR3 extends over 14 amino acids. J was trimmed by 2 bases and V by 5 bases; bases with no gene match: 4. CDR3 DNA: TGTGCCAGCAGCCAGCACAGGGGGAACTATGGCTACACCTTC. Residues: CASSQHRGNYGYTF.

The rearrangement uses TRBV19 and TRBJ1-5; the match to TRBD1 covers 7 bases. This CDR3 has 14 amino acids. V lost 6 bases and J lost 6; bases outside the gene matches: 8. CDR1 LNHDA and CDR2 SQIVND come from the germline V gene (reference sequence). CDR3 region: CASSADRVTQPQHF. CDR3 nucleotide sequence: TGTGCCAGTAGCGCCGACAGGGTCACTCAGCCCCAGCATTTT.

The gene calls are TRBV4-3 and TRBJ2-1; the match to TRBD2 covers 12 bases. The germline V gene has CDR1 LGHNA and CDR2 YSLEER. The trim removed 2 bases at V and 1 base at J, leaving 3 bases unmatched. The CDR3 spans 17 residues. The CDR3 region is CASSQLGLAGSYNEQFF. CDR3 in DNA: TGCGCCAGCAGCCAATTGGGACTAGCGGGTTCCTACAATGAGCAGTTCTTC.

The V call is TRBV7-8, the J call TRBJ2-7, with TRBD1 identical over 9 bases. V was pared by 3 bases and J by 3 bases, with 6 bases of the junction left unmatched. Germline CDR1 reads SGHVS; CDR2 reads FQNEAQ. CDR3 length: 15 residues. CDR3 nucleotide sequence: TGTGCCAGCAGCTTCGGCCGGGACAGGGACTACGAGCAGTACTTC. It yields the protein CASSFGRDRDYEQYF.

The chain uses TRBV6-5 and TRBJ1-3; tentatively, D is TRBD1 (5 bases). CDR3 length equals 15 residues. Germline V lookup: CDR1 MNHEY, CDR2 SVGAGI. V was clipped by 0 bases and J by 5 bases, with 11 bases between them. The CDR3 protein is CASSYSGDGRNTIYF. The CDR3 DNA reads as TGTGCCAGCAGTTACTCGGGGGACGGTAGAAACACCATATATTTT.